This passage covers 9 T cell receptor beta chains from one sample sequenced in a study of Graves' ophthalmopathy and Graves' hyperthyroidism. Amplifying from RNA transcripts, the study obtained TCR beta CDR3 regions. The first round was an RT-PCR with HTBI primers, and the second round was a multiplex PCR. TCRdb processed the multiplex PCR reads anew with MiXCR; each CDR3 protein has one entry. The data contain about 200,000 distinct CDR3 sequences, approximately 28% of them singletons. Material for sequencing was peripheral blood. These receptor sequences come from a man between 45 and 60 years old with Graves' ophthalmopathy.

The gene calls are TRBV12-3 or TRBV12-4 and TRBJ2-5; unclear D gene. V gave up 0 bases and J gave up 7 bases, with 9 bases separating them. The CDR3 contains 13 residues. The CDR3 sequence: CASSLAQRATQYF. CDR3 sequence (DNA): TGTGCCAGCAGTTTAGCGCAACGGGCGACCCAGTACTTC.

The chain links TRBV5-1 to TRBJ2-5, with TRBD1 identical over 11 bases. This CDR3 comprises 15 residues. Trimming took 0 bases from V and 6 from J; bases not matched to a gene: 4. Germline V lookup: CDR1 SGHRS, CDR2 YFSETQ. CDR3 sequence: CASSLGTGGEKTQYF. DNA of the CDR3: TGCGCCAGCAGCTTGGGGACAGGGGGCGAAAAGACCCAGTACTTC.

This clonotype was picked up many times. V usage is TRBV11-1 and J usage is TRBJ2-5; no clear D gene. Germline lookup yields CDR1 SGHAT and CDR2 FQDESV (reference sequence). The CDR3 sequence is 15 residues long. V lost 3 bases to trimming and J lost 2 bases, with 13 bases between them. CDR3 coding DNA: TGTGCCAGCAGCTTTCTCTCTGCGGATCAAGAGACCCAGTACTTC. It codes for CASSFLSADQETQYF.

The genes are TRBV27 and TRBJ1-1, with D tentatively TRBD1 (5 bases). V shed 5 bases and J shed 7 bases, with 11 bases lying between them. CDR1 and CDR2 from the germline V gene are MNHEY and SMNVEV (reference sequence). The CDR3 loop spans 12 amino acids. The chain's CDR3 is CASSDGRGEAFF. In DNA, the CDR3 is TGTGCCAGCAGTGATGGGAGGGGTGAAGCTTTCTTT.

This clonotype came up many times. The V call is TRBV6-6, the J call TRBJ1-1; D might be TRBD1 (6 bases). V was cut by 6 bases and J by 3 bases, with 14 bases left in between. Looked up from germline, CDR1 is MNHNY and CDR2 is SVGAGI (reference sequence). The CDR3 covers 14 residues. The CDR3 DNA reads TGTGCCAGCAGCCTGGGGGGCGAGGACACTGAAGCTTTCTTT. It codes for CASSLGGEDTEAFF.

This clonotype was picked up many times. V is TRBV5-1 and J is TRBJ1-2; D unclear. Germline V CDR1 and CDR2: SGHRS, YFSETQ. Trimming stripped 0 bases from V and 0 bases from J, with 12 bases between. This CDR3 is 16 amino acids long. The DNA of the CDR3 is TGCGCCAGCAGCTTGGATTTGACCGCAGCTAACTATGGCTACACCTTC. It codes for CASSLDLTAANYGYTF.

The chain links TRBV6-1 to TRBJ2-2; D gene ambiguous. The CDR3 has 14 residues. The ends were cut back, 6 bases at V and 4 bases at J, with 12 bases in the middle. The germline V gene has CDR1 MNHNS and CDR2 SASEGT. For the CDR3, the DNA is TGTGCCAGCAGGAATCAGGATTTCACCGGGGAGCTGTTTTTT. It yields the protein CASRNQDFTGELFF.

This clonotype has only a few counts. The chain is built from TRBV3-1 and TRBJ2-7; TRBD2 agrees at 13 bases. V trimming: 2 bases; J trimming: 7 bases; junction bases outside the gene matches: 8. This CDR3 is built from 16 residues. Germline lookup yields CDR1 LGHDT and CDR2 YNNKEL (reference sequence). The CDR3 nucleotides are TGTGCCAGCAGCCAAAAGACTAGCGGGAGGACTGGGGAGCAGTACTTC. Translation: CASSQKTSGRTGEQYF.

The table lists this clonotype with many counts. This rearrangement joins TRBV20-1 to TRBJ2-5, with 11 nucleotides matching TRBD2. This CDR3 contains 15 residues. Germline loops: CDR1 DFQATT, CDR2 SNEGSKA (reference sequence). The V and J ends lost 6 bases and 2 bases, in that order; junction bases with no gene match: 8. CDR3 sequence (DNA): TGCAGTGCAGGGGGACTAGCGGAGCCTCAAGAGACCCAGTACTTC. Encoded protein: CSAGGLAEPQETQYF.